Shown below are 14 T cell receptor beta chains from a single sample sequenced in a study of T-cell memory formation after mild COVID-19. Each CDR3 protein gets one entry after TCRdb re-called the 5' RACE reads with MiXCR. This table has 550,000 to 700,000 distinct CDR3 sequences, 17% appearing once. Sequencing input: PBMCs or a T cell subset sorted from them (not recorded which). Every receptor here comes from an adult woman who had mild COVID-19 (a few samples of this study predate the infection). Cell type and time point are not known.

The table lists this clonotype with a count of one. The V and J genes are TRBV18 and TRBJ1-4, with D possibly TRBD1 on 5 matching bases. The germline CDR1 and CDR2 sequences are KGHSH and LQKENI. Trimming took off 0 bases at V and 8 bases at J, with 10 bases between the two ends. The CDR3 runs to 14 residues. CDR3 sequence: CASSPPAGWEKLFF. The CDR3 bases are TGTGCCAGCTCACCACCGGCAGGGTGGGAAAAACTGTTTTTT.

This clonotype was recorded a few times. The genes are TRBV20-1 and TRBJ1-3; 7 positions agree with TRBD1. The CDR3 totals 14 residues. The ends lost 5 bases at V and 2 bases at J; junction bases unmatched: 6. Germline CDR1 reads DFQATT; CDR2 reads SNEGSKA (reference sequence). The CDR3 protein is CSAQLTGAGNTIYF. CDR3 in DNA: TGCAGTGCTCAGCTAACAGGGGCTGGAAACACCATATATTTT.

The genes are TRBV7-2 and TRBJ2-5; D is unresolved. Trimming took off 7 bases at V and 3 bases at J, with 12 bases between the two ends. In germline, CDR1 is SGHTA, CDR2 FQGNSA. There are 13 residues in the CDR3. The CDR3 nucleotides are TGTGCCAGCATCTTCTCCCCCGAAGAGACCCAGTACTTC. This translates into CASIFSPEETQYF.

This clonotype was counted only a few times. The rearrangement uses TRBV7-6 and TRBJ2-1; 8 bases match TRBD1. Trimming took 8 bases from V and 7 from J; bases not matched to a gene: 7. CDR1 is SGHVS, CDR2 FNYEAQ, per germline. This CDR3 is built from 13 residues. DNA for the CDR3: TGTGCCAGCGCGTCGGACAGGGCAAATGAGCAGTTCTTC. It specifies CASASDRANEQFF. The full variable domain, with the rest looked up from reference TRBV7-6 and TRBJ2-1, is GAGVSQSPRYKVTKRGQDVALRCDPISGHVSLYWYRQALGQGPEFLTYFNYEAQQDKSGLPNDRFSAERPEGSISTLTIQRTEQRDSAMYRCASASDRANEQFFGPGTRLTVL.

V and J are TRBV3-1 and TRBJ2-1, with D possibly matching TRBD2 (5 bases). From germline, CDR1 is LGHDT and CDR2 YNNKEL (reference sequence). There are 12 residues in the CDR3. Trimming cost V 1 base and J 13 bases, with 11 bases left between them. This CDR3 is CASSQAIGRQFF. CDR3 nucleotides: TGTGCCAGCAGCCAAGCTATAGGGAGACAGTTCTTC.

This clonotype was counted a few times. This chain uses TRBV6-5 with TRBJ2-5, with D possibly matching TRBD2 (8 bases). Deletions cut 0 bases from V and 10 bases from J, with 24 bases between. Looked up from germline, CDR1 is MNHEY and CDR2 is SVGAGI. The CDR3 consists of 17 residues. This CDR3 is CASSYSSQGSRAGGQYF. CDR3 in DNA: TGTGCCAGCAGTTACTCGTCACAGGGGTCCCGGGCGGGGGGCCAGTACTTC.

The chain joins TRBV10-3 to TRBJ1-5, with D possibly matching TRBD1 (5 bases). Trimming removed 5 bases from V and 2 bases from J, with 13 bases in between. The germline gives CDR1 ENHRY, CDR2 SYGVKD. This CDR3 is built from 15 residues. CDR3 nucleotides: TGTGCCATCAGTAGCCGGGACCAGGGCAATCAGCCCCAGCATTTT. Amino acids: CAISSRDQGNQPQHF.

V gene TRBV12-3 or TRBV12-4 combines with J gene TRBJ1-4; no definite D call. With 7 bases removed from V and 5 bases from J, the gap between germline ends came to 17 bases. CDR3 length: 15 amino acids. Here the CDR3 reads CASTPGERSNEKLFF. The CDR3 nucleotides read TGTGCCAGCACCCCTGGTGAAAGGAGCAATGAAAAACTGTTTTTT.

The J gene is TRBJ1-1, the V gene TRBV2; the D gene is possibly TRBD1 (6 bases). This CDR3 contains 15 residues. Germline V lookup: CDR1 SNHLY, CDR2 FYNNEI. V lost 6 bases, J lost 4 bases, and 18 bases lay in between. CDR3 DNA: TGTGCCAGCAGATCGGTACAGGGTAAGGCCACTGAAGCTTTCTTT. Encoded protein: CASRSVQGKATEAFF.

This chain uses TRBV5-5 with TRBJ1-1, with 11 positions matching TRBD1. CDR3 length: 15 amino acids. After removal of 4 bases from V and 4 bases from J, the junction contained 6 bases not matched to a gene. Germline V CDR1 and CDR2: SGHKS, YYEKEE (reference sequence). The CDR3 DNA follows: TGTGCCAGCAGCGAGCGGGACAGGGGGAGCACTGAAGCTTTCTTT. Translating gives CASSERDRGSTEAFF.

V usage is TRBV12-3 or TRBV12-4 and J usage is TRBJ1-1, with D tentatively TRBD1 (6 bases). CDR3 size: 13 residues. Deletions cut 5 bases from V and 4 bases from J, with 11 bases between. CDR3 sequence reads: CASSVSGATEAFF. CDR3 coding DNA: TGTGCCAGCAGTGTCTCGGGGGCCACTGAAGCTTTCTTT.

The chain links TRBV20-1 to TRBJ2-1; TRBD1 aligns across 9 bases. V was clipped by 7 bases and J by 3 bases; unmatched bases: 10. The CDR3 is 15 residues long. Germline-derived CDR1 and CDR2 are DFQATT and SNEGSKA (reference sequence). The CDR3 DNA reads TGCAGTGTTCGTCCCGGGACAGGGTACTACAATGAGCAGTTCTTC. Protein product: CSVRPGTGYYNEQFF.

This clonotype was recorded a few times. The chain carries TRBV21-1 and TRBJ2-3; the table assigns TRBD2, which was not confirmed against the DNA. TRBV21-1 is tagged as a pseudogene. This CDR3 is built from 12 residues. The CDR3 loop is CIAGGPTDTQYF. The CDR3 region has the DNA TGCATAGCGGGGGGGCCCACAGATACGCAGTATTTT.

This clonotype was counted a few times. V is TRBV4-3 and J is TRBJ1-2; D remains ambiguous. With 4 bases removed from V and 7 bases from J, the gap between germline ends came to 19 bases. This CDR3 has 15 residues. Germline assignment: CDR1 LGHNA and CDR2 YSLEER. The CDR3 region has the DNA TGCGCCAGCAGCCCCGCTGTGGGCGGAGGACCTGGCTACACCTTC. Its protein product is CASSPAVGGGPGYTF.